This T cell receptor beta chain comes out of a study of yellow fever vaccine responses in identical twins. Findings and limits, study-wide: On the reported evidence, twins' vaccine T cell responses seemed partly convergent and partly personalized.

About this clonotype itself: Its matching antigen is unknown.

One entry per CDR3 protein results from TCRdb running MiXCR on the RT-PCR reads. The top ten hold 2% to 2.5% of the sample, which has 20,000 or so distinct CDR3 sequences, over 65% seen once. The CDR3 has 14 residues. Germline V gene data show CDR1 as SQVTM and CDR2 as ANQGSEA. J gave up 7 bases and V 4 bases, and 7 bases lay outside the gene matches. Sample: T cells from blood (PBMCs), unsorted or a sorted subset (not recorded which), taken before or after yellow fever vaccination (not recorded which). The clonotype originates from a woman between 18 and 29 years old who received the yellow fever vaccine. The V call is TRBV29-1, the J call TRBJ2-2; TRBD2 matches 9 bases. The CDR3 sequence is CSVGLAVGGGELFF. In DNA, the CDR3 is TGCAGCGTTGGACTAGCGGTCGGAGGCGGGGAGCTGTTTTTT.